A single sample gave rise to the 22 T cell receptor beta chains below, sequenced in a study of cytomegalovirus exposure and HLA in healthy donors. Primers for the PCR totalled 60 Vbeta and 13 Jbeta. Clones were sequenced by immunoSEQ multiplex PCR, and TCRdb holds only the in-frame ones, with some missing. This sample's table has about 50,000 clones. The sample consisted of PBMCs. The origin of the receptors is an older woman in good health and CMV-seropositive.

The rearrangement uses TRBV6-5 and TRBJ2-7, with D possibly matching TRBD2 (5 bases). V lost 0 bases and J lost 4, with 13 bases in between. There are 15 residues in the CDR3. Germline V lookup: CDR1 MNHEY, CDR2 SVGAGI. The CDR3 reads CASSYSGRGTYEQYF. The CDR3 region has the DNA TGTGCCAGCAGTTACTCGGGCCGGGGTACTTACGAGCAGTACTTC.

This chain joins TRBV2 and TRBJ1-5; 11 nucleotides line up with TRBD1. The CDR3 is 15 residues long. CDR1 SNHLY and CDR2 FYNNEI come from the germline V gene. V shed 6 bases and J 5 bases; nucleotides not matched to a gene: 6. The CDR3 loop is CASRDGTGGDQPQHF. CDR3 DNA sequence: TGTGCCAGCAGGGACGGGACAGGGGGAGATCAGCCCCAGCATTTT.

The chain couples TRBV27 to TRBJ2-3; D is unresolved. Germline V gene data show CDR1 as MNHEY and CDR2 as SMNVEV (reference sequence). The CDR3 has 12 amino acids. V was pared by 5 bases and J by 6 bases, with 9 bases between. CDR3 coding DNA: TGTGCCAGCAGTCCTCTTTCCGATACGCAGTATTTT. Translating gives CASSPLSDTQYF.

The chain recombines TRBV10-3 with TRBJ1-5, with TRBD1 as a possible D gene (5 bases). CDR1 and CDR2 from the germline V gene are ENHRY and SYGVKD. Trimming removed 6 bases at V and 2 bases at J, with 14 bases between. This CDR3 contains 15 residues. Here the CDR3 DNA reads TGTGCCATCAGGAGGGACGGGGAGGGCAATCAGCCCCAGCATTTT. Protein: CAIRRDGEGNQPQHF.

The genes are TRBV18 and TRBJ1-3; D may be TRBD1 (6 bases). The germline gives CDR1 KGHSH, CDR2 LQKENI. CDR3 length: 15 residues. The V end lost 3 bases, the J end lost 0 bases, and 9 bases lay between the germline ends. Here the CDR3 reads CASSPQDSSGNTIYF. The CDR3 bases are TGTGCCAGCTCACCTCAGGACAGCTCTGGAAACACCATATATTTT.

The CDR3 is CASSPGSWDSPLHF. In nucleotides, the CDR3 is TGTGCCAGCAGCCCAGGGTCCTGGGATTCACCCCTCCACTTT. The chain carries TRBV7-8 and TRBJ1-6; possibly TRBD1 for D (5 bases). V lost 5 bases to trimming and J lost 8 bases, with 13 bases between them. Germline CDR1 SGHVS, CDR2 FQNEAQ. There are 14 residues in the CDR3.

The genes are TRBV14 and TRBJ1-2, with a weak D call TRBD1 (5 bases). The CDR3 consists of 14 residues. Looked up from germline, CDR1 is SGHDN and CDR2 is FVKESK. Trimming pared 1 base from V and 8 bases from J, leaving 14 bases between. The CDR3 sequence: CASSQGSIRQGYTF. The CDR3 DNA reads as TGTGCCAGCAGCCAAGGATCAATCAGACAGGGCTACACCTTC.

The chain combines TRBV25-1 with TRBJ1-3, with 9 positions matching TRBD1. Per the germline V gene, CDR1 is MGHDK and CDR2 is SYGVNS. CDR3 length: 17 amino acids. V shed 4 bases and J 5 bases; nucleotides not matched to a gene: 12. This chain's CDR3 is CASSATGTGIIRNTIYF. DNA for the CDR3: TGTGCCAGCAGTGCCACCGGGACAGGGATCATTCGAAACACCATATATTTT.

This rearrangement joins TRBV5-1 to TRBJ2-1, with unresolved D. Germline values: CDR1 SGHRS, CDR2 YFSETQ. V lost 2 bases to trimming and J lost 0 bases, with 6 bases between them. The CDR3 runs 14 residues. The CDR3 region has the DNA TGCGCCAGCAGCTTTGGTAGCTCCTACAATGAGCAGTTCTTC. Its protein product is CASSFGSSYNEQFF.

The chain links TRBV28 to TRBJ2-7; 7 nucleotides align to TRBD1. V lost 5 bases to trimming and J lost 3 bases; unmatched junction nucleotides: 7. This CDR3 is built from 14 residues. The germline gives CDR1 MDHEN, CDR2 SYDVKM. CDR3: CASSTPGTVYEQYF. The CDR3 DNA reads as TGTGCCAGCAGTACCCCCGGGACAGTCTACGAGCAGTACTTC. The full variable domain, in which reference TRBV28 and TRBJ2-7 provide the parts outside the CDR3, is DVKVTQSSRYLVKRTGEKVFLECVQDMDHENMFWYRQDPGLGLRLIYFSYDVKMKEKGDIPEGYSVSREKKERFSLILESASTNQTSMYLCASSTPGTVYEQYFGPGTRLTVT.

The V call is TRBV7-6, the J call TRBJ2-5, with 9 bases that match TRBD2. V dropped 7 bases and J dropped 2; count of bases not matched to a gene: 14. CDR1 is SGHVS, CDR2 FNYEAQ, per germline. The CDR3 extends over 17 amino acids. The CDR3, as DNA: TGTGCCAGCACCGGGACTAGCCACTCCTCTGGTCAAGAGACCCAGTACTTC. Residues: CASTGTSHSSGQETQYF.

The J gene is TRBJ2-5, the V gene TRBV10-3; 9 nucleotides align to TRBD1. V was clipped by 0 bases and J by 4 bases; unmatched bases: 3. Per the germline V gene, CDR1 is ENHRY and CDR2 is SYGVKD. The CDR3 is 15 residues long. This CDR3 is CAISESTGQGETQYF. For the CDR3, the DNA is TGTGCCATCAGTGAGTCGACGGGACAGGGAGAGACCCAGTACTTC.

CDR3 bases: TGTGCCAGCAGCGGTCCTGCGGGGGGGCTTTTCTTC. Amino acids: CASSGPAGGLFF. The rearrangement joins TRBV7-2 to TRBJ2-1, with TRBD2 identical over 9 bases. Germline lookup yields CDR1 SGHTA and CDR2 FQGNSA. This CDR3 contains 12 residues. J was trimmed by 16 bases and V by 5 bases; bases with no gene match: 9. The full variable domain, completed using reference TRBV7-2 and TRBJ2-1, is GAGVSQSPSNKVTEKGKDVELRCDPISGHTALYWYRQSLGQGLEFLIYFQGNSAPDKSGLPSDRFSAERTGGSVSTLTIQRTQQEDSAVYLCASSGPAGGLFFGPGTRLTVL.

Note on this clone: Other DNA sequences in this specimen translate into the identical CDR3. The rearrangement uses TRBV27 and TRBJ1-6, with a weak D call TRBD1 (6 bases). Germline lookup yields CDR1 MNHEY and CDR2 SMNVEV (reference sequence). Trimming stripped 4 bases from V and 7 bases from J, with 14 bases between. The CDR3 consists of 15 residues. DNA of the CDR3: TGTGCCAGCAGTTCCGCCAGGGGCTACAATTCACCCCTCCACTTT. Translating it yields CASSSARGYNSPLHF.

This rearrangement joins TRBV6-1 to TRBJ1-1; tentative D call: TRBD1 (5 bases). The germline CDR1 and CDR2 sequences are MNHNS and SASEGT. The CDR3 consists of 14 residues. V was trimmed by 6 bases and J by 5 bases, leaving 16 bases between them. The CDR3 DNA reads as TGTGCCAGCAGGACTTTGGGGGGGTGGACTGAAGCTTTCTTT. Translation gives CASRTLGGWTEAFF.

The V and J genes are TRBV2 and TRBJ2-7; TRBD2 aligns across 11 bases. The germline CDR1 and CDR2 sequences are SNHLY and FYNNEI. This CDR3 contains 12 residues. V dropped 8 bases and J dropped 5; count of bases not matched to a gene: 2. The CDR3 loop reads CASEGLADEQYF. DNA of the CDR3: TGTGCCAGCGAGGGACTAGCGGACGAGCAGTACTTC.

The rearrangement uses TRBV7-2 and TRBJ2-6, with D unclear. Germline CDR1 SGHTA, CDR2 FQGNSA. Trimming stripped 4 bases from V and 1 base from J, with 5 bases between. This CDR3 has 14 residues. In nucleotides, the CDR3 is TGTGCCAGCAGCTCCATGTCTGGGGCCAACGTCCTGACTTTC. Its translation is CASSSMSGANVLTF.

This rearrangement joins TRBV10-3 to TRBJ1-2, with unresolved D. The CDR3 has 15 residues. Germline CDR1 ENHRY, CDR2 SYGVKD. The germline V and J ends were trimmed by 2 bases and 2 bases, with 12 bases remaining between them. The CDR3 reads CAISEKTTPNYGYTF. In DNA form, the CDR3 reads TGTGCCATCAGTGAGAAAACAACACCCAACTATGGCTACACCTTC.

The chain carries TRBV5-6 and TRBJ1-1; TRBD1 might be the D (5 bases). V lost 0 bases and J 3 bases, leaving 24 bases between the germline ends. The CDR3 sequence is 19 residues long. Germline CDR1 and CDR2: SGHDT and YYEEEE. The CDR3 nucleotides are TGTGCCAGCAGCTTGGCGGGTTGGAGGGGTAAGGATTCGGACACTGAAGCTTTCTTT. It translates to CASSLAGWRGKDSDTEAFF.

This chain links TRBV9 with TRBJ2-7; possibly TRBD2 for D (7 bases). The CDR3 has 15 amino acids. V lost 4 bases to trimming and J lost 6 bases, with 20 bases between them. The germline gives CDR1 SGDLS, CDR2 YYNGEE. CDR3 in amino acids: CASSPDSRGGGEQYF. For the CDR3, the DNA is TGTGCCAGCAGCCCGGACAGCCGCGGGGGAGGCGAGCAGTACTTC.

This sequence joins TRBV18 and TRBJ2-1, with a possible D match to TRBD1 (6 bases). Trimming cost V 3 bases and J 7 bases, with 13 bases left between them. CDR1 is KGHSH, CDR2 LQKENI, per germline. CDR3 size: 14 residues. This chain's CDR3 is CASSPLTGGNEQFF. In DNA, the CDR3 is TGTGCCAGCTCACCGTTGACAGGCGGGAATGAGCAGTTCTTC.

The chain employs TRBV7-9 and TRBJ1-1, with 7 bases identical to TRBD1. J lost 1 base, V lost 1 base, and 0 bases had no gene match. This CDR3 is 14 amino acids long. CDR1 is SEHNR, CDR2 FQNEAQ, per germline (reference sequence). In nucleotides, the CDR3 is TGTGCCAGCAGCTTAGAGGGGGCGAACACTGAAGCTTTCTTT. Amino acids: CASSLEGANTEAFF. Together with reference TRBV7-9 and TRBJ1-1, the CDR3 gives the full variable domain: DTGVSQNPRHKITKRGQNVTFRCDPISEHNRLYWYRQTLGQGPEFLTYFQNEAQLEKSRLLSDRFSAERPKGSFSTLEIQRTEQGDSAMYLCASSLEGANTEAFFGQGTRLTVV.